This is a list of T cell receptor beta chains from one sample in a study of blood T cell repertoires in COVID-19. Only in-frame clones appear in the TCRdb table, and some are missing; sequencing was by immunoSEQ multiplex PCR. The sample has fewer than 350,000 clones, roughly 90% seen once. Sequencing was carried out using PBMCs or T cells enriched from blood (not recorded which). These receptors originate from a man aged 35 to 55 who had been exposed to COVID-19. The CDR3 runs from the conserved cysteine through the conserved F or W. The D gene is left open where the match is weak. Clone size, where shown, is once, few, many, or a class for clones that have expanded.

>TRBJ2-5|NA|15|NA|TRBV3-1/TRBV3-2
CASSHDGHLKETQYF
TGTGCCAGCAGCCATGACGGACATCTAAAAGAGACCCAGTACTTC
>TRBJ2-2|TRBD1|15|NA|TRBV28
CASSSGGVGTGELFF
TGTGCCAGCAGTTCAGGGGGCGTTGGCACCGGGGAGCTGTTTTTT
>TRBJ2-7|TRBD2|15|NA|TRBV28
CASSRLAGPPGEQYF
TGTGCCAGCAGTCGACTAGCGGGCCCACCGGGGGAGCAGTACTTC
>TRBJ2-4|NA|14|NA|TRBV19
CASSSSRRKPQEYF
TGTGCCAGTAGTTCGTCTCGACGCAAGCCCCAGGAGTACTTC
>TRBJ1-2|NA|15|NA|TRBV4-3
CASSQELTPYDGYTF
TGCGCCAGCAGCCAAGAGTTAACCCCCTATGATGGCTACACCTTC
>TRBJ2-2|TRBD2|17|NA|TRBV5-1
CASSSRTSGGNTGELFF
TGCGCCAGCAGCTCCAGGACTAGCGGGGGGAACACCGGGGAGCTGTTTTTT
>TRBJ1-2|NA|15|once|TRBV6-2/TRBV6-3
CASSYSKRVIYGYTF
TGTGCCAGCAGTTACTCGAAACGGGTCATCTATGGCTACACCTTC
>TRBJ1-1|TRBD1|15|NA|TRBV24-1
CATSAKDREVAEAFF
TGTGCCACCAGTGCCAAAGACAGGGAGGTCGCTGAAGCTTTCTTT
>TRBJ2-1|TRBD2|15|NA|TRBV10-1
CASAGTSGAYNEQFF
TGCGCCAGCGCTGGGACTAGCGGGGCCTACAATGAGCAGTTCTTC
>TRBJ1-1|TRBD1|14|NA|TRBV28
CASSSGQGHTEAFF
TGTGCCAGCAGTTCCGGACAGGGTCACACTGAAGCTTTCTTT
>TRBJ1-5|NA|13|once|TRBV30
CAWSSGEGQPQHF
TGTGCCTGGAGCTCGGGGGAGGGTCAGCCCCAGCATTTT
>TRBJ2-7|NA|11|NA|TRBV12-3/TRBV12-4
CASSLTHEQYF
TGTGCCAGCAGTTTAACACACGAGCAGTACTTC
>TRBJ2-3|TRBD2|16|NA|TRBV7-6
CASSLASVAGRGTQYF
TGTGCCAGCAGCTTAGCCTCGGTAGCGGGACGAGGTACGCAGTATTTT
>TRBJ1-2|TRBD1|12|NA|TRBV12-3/TRBV12-4
CASRSRQGLYTF
TGTGCCAGCAGGAGTAGACAGGGCCTATACACCTTC
>TRBJ1-4|NA|17|NA|TRBV7-2
CASSLRARQATNEKLFF
TGTGCCAGCAGCTTACGAGCCCGACAGGCAACTAATGAAAAACTGTTTTTT
>TRBJ2-3|NA|14|NA|TRBV30
CAWSPGLLTDTQYF
TGTGCCTGGAGCCCGGGACTCCTCACAGATACGCAGTATTTT
>TRBJ1-5|NA|13|NA|TRBV5-6
CASSQGEDEAQHF
TGTGCCAGCAGTCAGGGCGAGGATGAGGCCCAGCATTTT
>TRBJ2-3|TRBD1|14|NA|TRBV4-3
CASSQGTGVDTQYF
TGCGCCAGCAGCCAAGGGACAGGGGTAGATACGCAGTATTTT
>TRBJ1-2|NA|14|NA|TRBV28
CASSSLDRNYGYTF
TGTGCCAGCAGTTCCCTCGACAGAAACTATGGCTACACCTTC
>TRBJ1-1|NA|16|NA|TRBV5-6
CASSLDIGTLSGEAFF
TGTGCCAGCAGCTTGGATATCGGGACCCTTAGCGGTGAAGCTTTCTTT
>TRBJ2-3|TRBD2|16|NA|TRBV5-4
CASSLGTSGNTDTQYF
TGTGCCAGCAGCTTAGGGACTAGCGGGAATACAGATACGCAGTATTTT
>TRBJ1-2|NA|12|NA|TRBV4-2
CASSQAVYGYTF
TGTGCCAGCAGCCAAGCTGTCTATGGCTACACCTTC
>TRBJ2-2|TRBD1|15|NA|TRBV7-3
CASSLSQGATGELFF
TGTGCCAGCAGCTTGTCACAGGGGGCGACCGGGGAGCTGTTTTTT
>TRBJ2-7|NA|17|once|TRBV7-6
CASSLVASGDSSYEQYF
TGTGCCAGCAGCTTAGTGGCAAGTGGGGACTCCTCCTACGAGCAGTACTTC
>TRBJ2-1|TRBD1|13|NA|TRBV28
CASSSDRGDEQFF
TGTGCCAGCAGTTCGGACAGGGGTGATGAGCAGTTCTTC
>TRBJ1-2|NA|13|NA|TRBV30
CAWSVQQVDGYTF
TGTGCCTGGAGTGTACAACAGGTCGATGGCTACACCTTC
>TRBJ1-5|NA|17|NA|TRBV28
CASSLFGGRFSNQPQHF
TGTGCCAGCAGTTTGTTTGGGGGCCGGTTTAGCAATCAGCCCCAGCATTTT
>TRBJ2-1|TRBD2|18|NA|TRBV9
CASSVAGLAGVGYNEQFF
TGTGCCAGCAGCGTAGCGGGACTAGCGGGAGTGGGGTACAATGAGCAGTTCTTC
>TRBJ1-5|NA|17|NA|TRBV30
CAWSVGQGIVWNQPQHF
TGTGCCTGGAGTGTAGGTCAGGGGATAGTTTGGAATCAGCCCCAGCATTTT
>TRBJ1-2|NA|14|NA|TRBV3-1/TRBV3-2
CASSQGGGNYGYTF
TGTGCCAGCAGCCAAGGCGGGGGTAACTATGGCTACACCTTC
>TRBJ1-1|NA|13|NA|TRBV19
CASSNGVGTEAFF
TGTGCCAGTAGTAACGGGGTGGGCACTGAAGCTTTCTTT
>TRBJ1-2|NA|13|NA|TRBV9
CASTNQGAYGYTF
TGTGCCAGCACGAATCAGGGTGCGTATGGCTACACCTTC
>TRBJ2-7|TRBD2|15|NA|TRBV2
CASSVGLAVTYEQYF
TGTGCCAGCAGTGTTGGCCTAGCGGTAACCTACGAGCAGTACTTC
>TRBJ1-4|NA|13|NA|TRBV5-1
CASSTPTNEKLFF
TGCGCCAGCAGCACTCCAACTAATGAAAAACTGTTTTTT
>TRBJ2-7|NA|12|NA|TRBV10-2
CASSESLVEQYF
TGCGCCAGCAGTGAGTCGCTAGTCGAGCAGTACTTC
>TRBJ1-4|TRBD1|13|NA|TRBV12-3/TRBV12-4
CASSHRGGEKLFF
TGTGCCAGCAGTCACAGGGGTGGTGAAAAACTGTTTTTT
>TRBJ1-5|NA|13|once|TRBV4-1
CASSQREDQPQHF
TGCGCCAGCAGCCAACGCGAGGATCAGCCCCAGCATTTT
>TRBJ1-1|NA|16|NA|TRBV18
CASSPPSGAGNTEAFF
TGTGCCAGCTCACCACCGTCGGGAGCGGGGAACACTGAAGCTTTCTTT
>TRBJ1-1|NA|13|NA|TRBV5-5
CASSLRAGTEAFF
TGTGCCAGCAGCTTAAGGGCGGGCACTGAAGCTTTCTTT
>TRBJ1-2|NA|13|once|TRBV12-3/TRBV12-4
CASSPQGPYGYTF
TGTGCCAGCAGCCCACAGGGACCCTATGGCTACACCTTC
>TRBJ2-5|TRBD2|15|NA|TRBV7-3
CASSASGTSLETQYF
TGTGCCAGCAGCGCCAGTGGGACTAGCTTAGAGACCCAGTACTTC
>TRBJ1-2|NA|14|NA|TRBV11-2
CASSAAYPSGKLVF
TGTGCCAGCAGCGCCGCCTACCCCTCGGGGAAATTAGTCTTC
>TRBJ1-1|TRBD1|15|few|TRBV19
CASTIKITGDTEAFF
TGTGCCAGTACCATAAAAATTACAGGGGACACTGAAGCTTTCTTT
>TRBJ2-7|NA|18|NA|TRBV2
CASSRETYRLGTGSEQYF
TGTGCCAGCAGTCGGGAAACTTACCGACTAGGGACGGGGAGCGAGCAGTACTTC
>TRBJ2-7|TRBD1|16|NA|TRBV5-1
CASSYKRDRGSYEQYF
TGCGCCAGCAGCTATAAGCGGGACAGGGGGTCCTACGAGCAGTACTTC
>TRBJ2-5|TRBD1|15|NA|TRBV4-3
CASSLGQGDQETQYF
TGCGCCAGCAGCCTCGGACAGGGGGACCAAGAGACCCAGTACTTC